This record concerns one T cell receptor beta chain sequence. This entry comes from a study of shared clonotypes between healthy human individuals. The protocol was immunoSEQ multiplex PCR, while the TCRdb copy is restricted to in-frame clones and leaves out a portion. The sample has 1,100,000 or so clones, about 84% seen once; the top ten hold 0.5% to 0.6%. Trimming took 5 bases from V and 4 from J, leaving 17 bases between them. CDR3 length: 15 residues. Germline CDR1 SGHRS, CDR2 YFSETQ. The chain is built from TRBV5-1 and TRBJ2-3; D is possibly TRBD1 (5 bases). The sequencing input was memory CD4+ T cells from PBMCs. Regarding subset: CD45RA-negative fraction. The receptor's source is a young man in good health. Some clones in this sample may be carry-over from other donors' samples. The CDR3 reads CASRRQTVNPDTQYF. Written as DNA, the CDR3 is TGCGCCAGCAGAAGACAGACGGTCAATCCAGATACGCAGTATTTT.